What follows are 20 T cell receptor beta chains derived from one specimen sequenced in a study of T cell clones after liver transplantation. Sequenced by immunoSEQ multiplex PCR; TCRdb stores in-frame clones only, minus some. This table has some 34,000 clones, around 94% appearing once. Material: CD8+ T cells from blood, obtained 12 months after liver transplant. Receptors were obtained from a human patient who received a liver transplant. A subset of T cells may come from the graft donor.

This chain connects TRBV4-1 to TRBJ2-7; D not certain. CDR3 length: 12 amino acids. Germline lookup yields CDR1 MGHRA and CDR2 YSYEKL. V was clipped by 1 base and J by 5 bases, with 6 bases between them. This chain's CDR3 is CASSQGGHEQYF. Written as DNA, the CDR3 is TGCGCCAGCAGCCAAGGGGGTCACGAGCAGTACTTC.

The chain links TRBV28 to TRBJ1-1; 8 bases fit TRBD1. V was pared by 6 bases and J by 5 bases, with 11 bases of the junction left unmatched. The length of the CDR3 is 15 residues. Per germline, CDR1 MDHEN and CDR2 SYDVKM. DNA for the CDR3: TGTGCCAGCAGCGCCGCGAGGACAGGGAAGACTGAAGCTTTCTTT. This encodes CASSAARTGKTEAFF.

This rearrangement joins TRBV27 to TRBJ2-7; no clear D gene. From germline, CDR1 is MNHEY and CDR2 SMNVEV (reference sequence). The CDR3 totals 16 residues. Between the trimmed V and J ends, which lost 0 bases and 4 bases, there was a span of 16 bases. The CDR3 DNA is TGTGCCAGCAGTTTATCGAGTGGGGAACGGCTATACGAGCAGTACTTC. Protein: CASSLSSGERLYEQYF.

V gene TRBV19 combines with J gene TRBJ2-5, with 8 bases fitting TRBD1. Trimming took 6 bases from V and 2 from J; bases not matched to a gene: 8. There are 15 residues in the CDR3. Germline-derived CDR1 and CDR2 are LNHDA and SQIVND (reference sequence). CDR3 in amino acids: CASRDRAGIQETQYF. DNA for the CDR3: TGTGCCAGTAGGGACAGGGCCGGTATTCAAGAGACCCAGTACTTC.

This chain connects TRBV9 to TRBJ2-7, with D maybe TRBD2 (6 bases). Deletions cut 4 bases from V and 7 bases from J, with 12 bases between. The CDR3 length is 12 residues. Germline values: CDR1 SGDLS, CDR2 YYNGEE. The CDR3 reads CASSPGGEEQYF. The CDR3 DNA follows: TGTGCCAGCAGCCCCGGAGGGGAGGAGCAGTACTTC. The full variable domain, with the rest looked up from reference TRBV9 and TRBJ2-7, is DSGVTQTPKHLITATGQRVTLRCSPRSGDLSVYWYQQSLDQGLQFLIQYYNGEERAKGNILERFSAQQFPDLHSELNLSSLELGDSALYFCASSPGGEEQYFGPGTRLTVT.

The chain combines TRBV27 with TRBJ2-1; 8 nucleotides line up with TRBD1. Trimming at V came to 1 base and at J to 5 bases, leaving 4 bases not matched to a gene. CDR3 length equals 15 residues. Germline assignment: CDR1 MNHEY and CDR2 SMNVEV (reference sequence). The CDR3 DNA sequence: TGTGCCAGCAGTTTATTTGGGACAGGTAACAATGAGCAGTTCTTC. It is translated as CASSLFGTGNNEQFF.

This clone was recorded only once. The chain is built from TRBV9 and TRBJ2-1; maybe TRBD2 (6 bases). The CDR3 loop spans 14 amino acids. CDR1 and CDR2 from the germline V gene are SGDLS and YYNGEE. V gave up 4 bases and J gave up 8 bases, with 16 bases separating them. The CDR3 loop is CASSTVGGGDEQFF. The CDR3 DNA follows: TGTGCCAGCAGCACCGTAGGAGGAGGGGATGAGCAGTTCTTC.

V gene TRBV6-5 combines with J gene TRBJ2-1, with TRBD2 matching 7 bases. Germline V gives CDR1 MNHEY, CDR2 SVGAGI. The CDR3 loop spans 16 amino acids. V was clipped by 0 bases and J by 6 bases; unmatched bases: 8. Here the CDR3 DNA reads TGTGCCAGCAGTTACTCGACCAGCGGGAAAAGCAATGAGCAGTTCTTC. Translation gives CASSYSTSGKSNEQFF.

The gene calls are TRBV5-1 and TRBJ2-5; D not resolved. Germline V lookup: CDR1 SGHRS, CDR2 YFSETQ. This CDR3 spans 12 amino acids. Trimming removed 7 bases at V and 7 bases at J, with 14 bases between. CDR3 region: CASQSDAGTQYF. The DNA for the CDR3 is TGCGCCAGCCAGTCAGATGCCGGGACCCAGTACTTC.

The chain carries TRBV11-2 and TRBJ2-1; D remains unclear. The CDR3 consists of 12 residues. V was pared by 1 base and J by 6 bases, with 4 bases between. Germline CDR1 and CDR2: SGHAT and FQNNGV. Here the CDR3 reads CASSLVPNEQFF. For the CDR3, the DNA is TGTGCCAGCAGCTTAGTTCCCAATGAGCAGTTCTTC.

The V gene is TRBV29-1, the J gene TRBJ2-7; no reliable D call. CDR3 length: 14 amino acids. The V end was cut by 6 bases, the J end by 2 bases, with 17 bases between. Germline assignment: CDR1 SQVTM and CDR2 ANQGSEA. CDR3: CSVVRKAPPYEQYF. CDR3 DNA sequence: TGCAGCGTCGTCAGAAAGGCCCCTCCCTACGAGCAGTACTTC.

The chain employs TRBV4-1 and TRBJ2-3; 14 bases are a match to TRBD2. CDR3 length: 18 residues. The germline V gene encodes CDR1 MGHRA and CDR2 YSYEKL. The V segment lost 1 base and the J segment 2 bases; nucleotides outside the gene matches: 5. Here the CDR3 reads CASSQVGLAGGFTDTQYF. For the CDR3, the DNA is TGCGCCAGCAGCCAAGTAGGACTAGCGGGAGGATTCACAGATACGCAGTATTTT.

This chain uses TRBV27 with TRBJ2-2, with TRBD1 matching 8 bases. After removal of 5 bases from V and 2 bases from J, the junction contained 4 bases not matched to a gene. The CDR3 sequence is 15 residues long. Looked up from germline, CDR1 is MNHEY and CDR2 is SMNVEV (reference sequence). CDR3 bases: TGTGCCAGCAGTCCCAGGGGGCCTAACACCGGGGAGCTGTTTTTT. It codes for CASSPRGPNTGELFF.

This clone was recorded only once. The V and J genes are TRBV7-9 and TRBJ1-2; possibly TRBD1 for D (6 bases). CDR3 length: 14 amino acids. V lost 2 bases and J 6 bases, leaving 13 bases between the germline ends. CDR1 and CDR2 (germline): SEHNR, FQNEAQ (reference sequence). CDR3 region: CASSLNLAGDGYTF. The CDR3 DNA reads TGTGCCAGCAGCTTAAATCTTGCAGGGGATGGCTACACCTTC.

The chain carries TRBV6-5 and TRBJ2-1; unclear D gene. Germline V gene lookup returns CDR1 MNHEY and CDR2 SVGAGI. Trimming took off 6 bases at V and 8 bases at J, with 17 bases between the two ends. CDR3 length: 14 residues. The CDR3 nucleotides are TGTGCCAGCAGCCCTTCCGGCGGAGTAGATGAGCAGTTCTTC. It translates to CASSPSGGVDEQFF.

This clone came up once. Other nucleotide sequences in the sample specify the same CDR3. The rearrangement uses TRBV27 and TRBJ2-7; no clear D. Germline CDR1 MNHEY, CDR2 SMNVEV (reference sequence). The CDR3 is 13 residues long. Trimming shortened V by 3 bases and J by 0 bases, and 6 bases separated the two germline ends. The CDR3 DNA follows: TGTGCCAGCAGTTTCTACTCCTCCTACGAGCAGTACTTC. Translating it yields CASSFYSSYEQYF.

The rearrangement joins TRBV5-1 to TRBJ2-7; D remains unclear. The CDR3 has 14 amino acids. The ends were cut back, 0 bases at V and 2 bases at J, with 9 bases in the middle. From germline, CDR1 is SGHRS and CDR2 YFSETQ. The chain's CDR3 is CASSLAGPPYEQYF. CDR3 in DNA: TGCGCCAGCAGCTTGGCTGGGCCCCCCTACGAGCAGTACTTC.

The rearrangement links TRBV9 to TRBJ2-5, with a possible D match to TRBD2 (6 bases). The V and J ends lost 3 bases and 2 bases respectively, with 14 bases between them. The CDR3 spans 15 residues. CDR1 SGDLS and CDR2 YYNGEE come from the germline V gene. CDR3 sequence reads: CASSEGTGLQETQYF. The CDR3 region has the DNA TGTGCCAGCAGCGAGGGGACGGGACTTCAAGAGACCCAGTACTTC.

The V call is TRBV6-5, the J call TRBJ2-1; D is possibly TRBD2 (5 bases). The ends were cut back, 6 bases at V and 9 bases at J, with 9 bases in the middle. The CDR3 covers 11 residues. CDR1 and CDR2 from the germline V gene are MNHEY and SVGAGI. The CDR3 sequence: CASSEGGEQFF. The CDR3, as DNA: TGTGCCAGCAGCGAGGGCGGTGAGCAGTTCTTC.

The V gene is TRBV10-2, the J gene TRBJ1-2, with 10 bases identical to TRBD1. Germline V gene data show CDR1 as WSHSY and CDR2 as SAAADI. The CDR3 is made up of 16 amino acids. V was pared by 4 bases and J by 4 bases, with 9 bases of the junction left unmatched. The DNA of the CDR3 is TGCGCCAGCAGTGCTTCTGACAGGGGGCTTACCTATGGCTACACCTTC. Amino acids: CASSASDRGLTYGYTF.